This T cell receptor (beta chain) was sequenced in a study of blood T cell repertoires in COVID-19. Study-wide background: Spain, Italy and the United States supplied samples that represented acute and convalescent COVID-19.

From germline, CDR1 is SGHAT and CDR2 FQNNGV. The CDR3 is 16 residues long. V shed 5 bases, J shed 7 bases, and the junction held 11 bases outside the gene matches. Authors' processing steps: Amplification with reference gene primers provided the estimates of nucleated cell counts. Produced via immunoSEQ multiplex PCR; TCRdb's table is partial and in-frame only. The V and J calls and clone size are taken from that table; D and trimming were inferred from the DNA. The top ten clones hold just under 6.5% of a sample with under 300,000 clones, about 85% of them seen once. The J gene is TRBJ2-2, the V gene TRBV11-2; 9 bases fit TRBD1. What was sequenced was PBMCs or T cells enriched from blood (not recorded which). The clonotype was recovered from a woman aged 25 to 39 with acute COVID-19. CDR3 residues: CASSARRDRVIGELFF. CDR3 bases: TGTGCCAGCAGCGCTAGGAGGGACAGGGTTATCGGGGAGCTGTTTTTT.